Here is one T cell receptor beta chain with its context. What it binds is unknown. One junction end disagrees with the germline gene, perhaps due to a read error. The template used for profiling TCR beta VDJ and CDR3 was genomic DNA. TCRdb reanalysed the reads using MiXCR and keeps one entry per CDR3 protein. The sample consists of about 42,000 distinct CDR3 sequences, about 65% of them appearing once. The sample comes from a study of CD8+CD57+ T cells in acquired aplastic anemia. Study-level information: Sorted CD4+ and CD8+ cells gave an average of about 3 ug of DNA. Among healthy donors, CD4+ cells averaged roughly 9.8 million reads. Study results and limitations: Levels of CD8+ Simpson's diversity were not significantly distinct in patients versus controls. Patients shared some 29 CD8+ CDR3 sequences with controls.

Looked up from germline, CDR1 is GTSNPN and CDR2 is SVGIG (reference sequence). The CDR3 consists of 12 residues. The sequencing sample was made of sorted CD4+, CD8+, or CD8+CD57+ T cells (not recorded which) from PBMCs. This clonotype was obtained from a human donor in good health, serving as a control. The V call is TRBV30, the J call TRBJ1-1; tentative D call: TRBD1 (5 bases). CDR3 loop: CAWSVRGMEASF. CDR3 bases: TGTGCCTGGAGTGTACGGGGGATGGAAGCTTCCTTT.